Following are 3 T cell receptor beta chains from one sample sequenced in a study of blood T cell repertoires in COVID-19 (dated by TCRdb to the early 2020s). The library was generated by the immunoSEQ multiplex PCR assay. The table comes from immuneACCESS by way of TCRdb, which keeps in-frame sequences with V and J called. Part of the clones is missing from these tables; in studies checked, under half for an unresolved V gene and the rest for unknown reasons. For this sample there are some 150,000 clones; over 70% appear just once. About 3.5% of the sample is taken by the ten largest. The sequencing input was PBMCs or T cells enriched from blood (not recorded which). The origin of the receptors is a woman aged 45-59 years in a cohort exposed to, infected with or recovered from COVID-19 (not recorded which).

This clone appeared a few times. The chain joins TRBV6-6 to TRBJ1-4; D ambiguous. Germline V gene data show CDR1 as MNHNY and CDR2 as SVGAGI (reference sequence). V lost 5 bases and J 7 bases, leaving 23 bases between the germline ends. CDR3 length: 17 residues. The CDR3 spells CASSRTGSSARSEKLFF. Here the CDR3 DNA reads TGTGCCAGCAGTCGGACTGGGAGCTCCGCCCGAAGTGAAAAACTGTTTTTT.

V gene TRBV11-2 combines with J gene TRBJ2-1; D is perhaps TRBD1 (6 bases). CDR3 length: 13 amino acids. CDR1 and CDR2 from the germline V gene are SGHAT and FQNNGV. The V and J ends lost 8 bases and 4 bases respectively, with 12 bases between them. The CDR3 loop is CASGATGYNEQFF. As DNA, the CDR3 is TGTGCCAGCGGGGCCACAGGGTACAATGAGCAGTTCTTC.

This rearrangement joins TRBV6-5 to TRBJ2-1, with 8 nucleotides matching TRBD1. The CDR3 runs to 14 residues. Germline lookup yields CDR1 MNHEY and CDR2 SVGAGI. V was pared by 2 bases and J by 5 bases, with 2 bases of the junction left unmatched. In DNA, the CDR3 is TGTGCCAGCAGTTACGGGACAGGTGACAATGAGCAGTTCTTC. Translating gives CASSYGTGDNEQFF.